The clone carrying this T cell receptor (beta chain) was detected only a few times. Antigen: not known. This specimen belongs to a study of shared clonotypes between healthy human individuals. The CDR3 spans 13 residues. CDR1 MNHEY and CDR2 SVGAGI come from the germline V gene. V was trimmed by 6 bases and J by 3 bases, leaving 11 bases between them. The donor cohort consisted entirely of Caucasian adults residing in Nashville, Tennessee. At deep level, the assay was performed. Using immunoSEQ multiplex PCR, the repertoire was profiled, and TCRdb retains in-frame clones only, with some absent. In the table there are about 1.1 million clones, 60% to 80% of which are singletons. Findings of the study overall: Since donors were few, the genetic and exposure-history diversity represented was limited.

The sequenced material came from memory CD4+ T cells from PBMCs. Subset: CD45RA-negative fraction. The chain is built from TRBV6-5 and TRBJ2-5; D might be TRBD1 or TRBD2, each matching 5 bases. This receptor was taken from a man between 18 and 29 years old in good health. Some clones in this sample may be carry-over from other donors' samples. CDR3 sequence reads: CASRRGPEETQYF. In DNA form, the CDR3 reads TGTGCCAGCAGACGGGGACCGGAAGAGACCCAGTACTTC.